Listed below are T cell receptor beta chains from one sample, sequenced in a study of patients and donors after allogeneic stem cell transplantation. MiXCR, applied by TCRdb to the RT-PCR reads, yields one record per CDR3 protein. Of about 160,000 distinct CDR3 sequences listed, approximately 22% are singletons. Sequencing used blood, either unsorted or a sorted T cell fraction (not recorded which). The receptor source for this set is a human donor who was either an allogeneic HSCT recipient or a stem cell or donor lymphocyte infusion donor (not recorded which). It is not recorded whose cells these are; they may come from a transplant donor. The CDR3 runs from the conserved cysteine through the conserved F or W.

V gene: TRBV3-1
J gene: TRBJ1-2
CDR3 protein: CASSQTRTDGYTF

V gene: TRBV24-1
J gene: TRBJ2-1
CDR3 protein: CATSDRASGTNEQFF

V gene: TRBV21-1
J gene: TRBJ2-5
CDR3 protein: CASSKGLAGGETQYF

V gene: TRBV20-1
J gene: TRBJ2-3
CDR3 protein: CSARAGLPRGDTQYF

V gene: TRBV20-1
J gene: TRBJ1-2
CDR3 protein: CSASYYRETDFLSGYTF

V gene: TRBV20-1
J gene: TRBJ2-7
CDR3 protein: CSATRDAYEQYF

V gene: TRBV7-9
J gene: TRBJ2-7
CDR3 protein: CASSLGQAHVYEQYF

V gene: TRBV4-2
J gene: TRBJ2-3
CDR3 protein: CASSQELAGGADTQYF

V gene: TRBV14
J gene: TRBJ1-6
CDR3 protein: CASSRAGTSYNSPLHF

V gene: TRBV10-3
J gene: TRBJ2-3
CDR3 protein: CAISDPIRGLAGGLDTQYF

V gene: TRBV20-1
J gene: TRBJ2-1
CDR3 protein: CSAERYNEQFF

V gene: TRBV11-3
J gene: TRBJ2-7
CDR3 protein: CASSLDWLAGYEQYF

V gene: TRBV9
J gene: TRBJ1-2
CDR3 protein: CASCRQVPANYGYTF

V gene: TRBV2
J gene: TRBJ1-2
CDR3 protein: CASSGAGGDYGYTF

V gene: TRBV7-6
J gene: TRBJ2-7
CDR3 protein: CASSPRQGSYEQYF

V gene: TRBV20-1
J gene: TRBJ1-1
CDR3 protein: CSARDPTGHTEAFF

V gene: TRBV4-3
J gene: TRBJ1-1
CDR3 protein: CASSQDYPGQDTEAFF

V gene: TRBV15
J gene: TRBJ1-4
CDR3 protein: CATSGSFNEKLFF

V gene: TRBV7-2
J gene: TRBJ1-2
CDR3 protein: CASSSRTGNYGYTF

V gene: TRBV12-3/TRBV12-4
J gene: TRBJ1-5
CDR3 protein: CASSRDINQPQHF

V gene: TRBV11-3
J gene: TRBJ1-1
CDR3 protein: CASSPSGSSTEAFF

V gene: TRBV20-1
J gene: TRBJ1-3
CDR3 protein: CSAEGGGNTIYF

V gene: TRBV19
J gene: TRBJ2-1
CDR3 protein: CASKGLAGLSYNEQFF

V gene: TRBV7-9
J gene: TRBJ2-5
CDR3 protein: CASSLGKRIPDQETQYF

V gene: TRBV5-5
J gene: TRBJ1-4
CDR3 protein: CASSLALTDQNEKLFF

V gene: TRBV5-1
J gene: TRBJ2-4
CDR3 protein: CASSLPSLIAKNIQYF

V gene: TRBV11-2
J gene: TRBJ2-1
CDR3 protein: CASSLQGWEQFF

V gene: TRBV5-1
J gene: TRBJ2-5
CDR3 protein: CASSPGLAVKETQYF

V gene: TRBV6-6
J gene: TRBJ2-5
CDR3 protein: CASSDRTGQEETQYF

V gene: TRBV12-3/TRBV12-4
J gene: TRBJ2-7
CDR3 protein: CASSRQGTYEQYF

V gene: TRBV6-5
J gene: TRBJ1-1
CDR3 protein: CASRREGTEAFF

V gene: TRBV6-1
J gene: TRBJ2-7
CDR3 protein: CASSRDRGNEQYF

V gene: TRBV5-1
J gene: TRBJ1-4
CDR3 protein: CASSLDKLGLWNEKLFF

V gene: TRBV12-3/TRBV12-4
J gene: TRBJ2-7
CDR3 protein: CASSYHYEQYF

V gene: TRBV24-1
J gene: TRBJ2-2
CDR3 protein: CATSDPGTGRTGELFF

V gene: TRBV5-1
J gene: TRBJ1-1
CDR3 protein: CASSLVRDGEAFF

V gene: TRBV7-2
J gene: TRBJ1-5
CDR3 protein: CASSLVAESNQPQHF

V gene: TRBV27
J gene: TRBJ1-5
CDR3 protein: CATSRQGHGSQHF

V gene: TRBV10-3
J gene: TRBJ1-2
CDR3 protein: CAISSTPDYGYTF

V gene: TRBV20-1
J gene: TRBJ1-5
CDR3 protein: CSAGWTDSNQPQHF

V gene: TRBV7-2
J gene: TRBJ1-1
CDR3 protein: CASSETYLGGAFF

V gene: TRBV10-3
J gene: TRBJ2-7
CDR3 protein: CAISELAGTYEQYF

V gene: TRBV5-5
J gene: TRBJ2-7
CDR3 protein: CASSLPLAGTYEQYF

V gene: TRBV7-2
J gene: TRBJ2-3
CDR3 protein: CASSLATTSRTDTQYF

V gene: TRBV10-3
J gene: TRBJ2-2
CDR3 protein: CAISRTGENTGELFF

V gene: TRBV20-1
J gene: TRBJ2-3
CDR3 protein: CSAQRRGGTDTQYF

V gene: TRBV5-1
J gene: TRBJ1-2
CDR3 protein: CASSAQGAGVSYTF

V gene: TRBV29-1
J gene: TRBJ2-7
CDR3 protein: CSVEGSAETYEQYF

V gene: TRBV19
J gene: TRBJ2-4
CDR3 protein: CASDPGHKNIQCF

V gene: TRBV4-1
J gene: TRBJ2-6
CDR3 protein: CASFGRGAFGANVLTF

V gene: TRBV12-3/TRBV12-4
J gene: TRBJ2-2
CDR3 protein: CASSTGLAARATGELFF

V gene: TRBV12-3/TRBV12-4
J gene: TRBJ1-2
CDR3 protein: CASSEGAYGYTF

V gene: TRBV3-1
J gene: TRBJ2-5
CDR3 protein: CASSQEYRETQYF

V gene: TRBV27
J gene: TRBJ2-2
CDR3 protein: CASSLKGTYTGELFF

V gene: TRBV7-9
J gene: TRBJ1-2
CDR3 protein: CASSLDRWGRGPNYGYTF

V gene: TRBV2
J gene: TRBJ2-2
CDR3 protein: CASRPGPGYTGELFF

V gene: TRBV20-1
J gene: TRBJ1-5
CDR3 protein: CSASGILSNQPQHF